This T cell receptor beta chain originates from a study of response to subunit inactivated influenza vaccine. The table lists this clonotype with a few counts. Its specificity is unknown. TCRdb redid the calling of the RT-PCR reads with MiXCR, one entry per CDR3 protein. In the table there are 600,000 to 850,000 distinct CDR3 sequences, around 15% of which are singletons. Points from the study as a whole: Authors proposed each seasonal influenza vaccination draws in few new T cells.

Between the trimmed V and J ends, which lost 3 bases and 4 bases, there was a span of 12 bases. Germline V gene data show CDR1 as LGHNA and CDR2 as YSLEER. The CDR3 has 14 amino acids. The sequenced sample was PBMCs from blood, obtained around 14 days before vaccination. The chain recombines TRBV4-3 with TRBJ1-1; D possibly corresponds to TRBD1 (5 bases). The sequence came from a man aged 50 to 59 who received an inactivated influenza vaccine. The CDR3 protein is CASSQPGLGTEAFF. The CDR3, as DNA: TGCGCCAGCAGCCAGCCGGGGCTCGGCACTGAAGCTTTCTTT.